One and the same sample provided the 20 T cell receptor beta chains below, sequenced in a study of cytomegalovirus exposure and HLA in healthy donors. The study ran its PCR with 60 Vbeta and 13 Jbeta primers. Clones were read by immunoSEQ multiplex PCR, and TCRdb kept only the in-frame ones, dropping some. This sample has 140,000 or so clones, with 70% found just once. The sequenced material came from PBMCs. These receptors came from a woman under 40 in good health and CMV-seronegative.

The chain recombines TRBV29-1 with TRBJ2-1; 7 bases are shared with TRBD2. The CDR3 has 15 residues. V was pared by 4 bases and J by 2 bases, with 8 bases of the junction left unmatched. The germline V gene has CDR1 SQVTM and CDR2 ANQGSEA. CDR3 amino acids: CSVGVQRGAYNEQFF. The CDR3 DNA reads TGCAGCGTTGGCGTGCAGCGGGGTGCCTACAATGAGCAGTTCTTC.

V is TRBV7-9 and J is TRBJ2-5, with 10 bases lining up with TRBD2. Germline V gene sequence: CDR1 SEHNR, CDR2 FQNEAQ (reference sequence). V shed 5 bases and J 3 bases; nucleotides not matched to a gene: 3. The CDR3 loop spans 14 amino acids. The CDR3 bases are TGTGCCAGCAGCAATCTAGCGGGAGAAGAGACCCAGTACTTC. This encodes CASSNLAGEETQYF.

This clone occurred a few times. A junction end diverges from the germline sequence, so it may reflect a read error. Written as DNA, the CDR3 is TGTTCCAGCAGTCGGTTAGTTAACACTGAAGCTTTCTTT. This encodes CSSSRLVNTEAFF. The V call is TRBV7-9, the J call TRBJ1-1; D gene uncertain. From germline, CDR1 is SEHNR and CDR2 FQNEAQ (reference sequence). The CDR3 runs to 13 residues.

The rearrangement uses TRBV9 and TRBJ1-2; a weak D match, TRBD1 (5 bases). Trimming pared 2 bases from V and 5 bases from J, leaving 19 bases between. This CDR3 is 16 amino acids long. From germline, CDR1 is SGDLS and CDR2 YYNGEE. DNA for the CDR3: TGTGCCAGCAGCGTCGGTAGGTTTCCAGGGTTATATGGCTACACCTTC. This encodes CASSVGRFPGLYGYTF.

Turning to this clone: This sample includes further DNA sequences coding for the same CDR3. The chain recombines TRBV7-9 with TRBJ1-1, with D perhaps TRBD1 (6 bases). The V and J ends lost 2 bases and 3 bases respectively, with 10 bases between them. CDR3 length equals 14 residues. Germline values: CDR1 SEHNR, CDR2 FQNEAQ (reference sequence). CDR3 protein: CASSLRGLDTEAFF. Written as DNA, the CDR3 is TGTGCCAGCAGCTTAAGGGGGTTGGACACTGAAGCTTTCTTT.

The rearrangement links TRBV7-4 to TRBJ2-3; perhaps TRBD1 as D (5 bases). The CDR3 totals 17 residues. Trimming removed 1 base from V and 4 bases from J, with 18 bases in between. Germline V gene data show CDR1 as SGHVT and CDR2 as SQSDAQ. In DNA, the CDR3 is TGTGCCAGCAGCTTAGGACCTCAAGGGGCGGTGTCAGATACGCAGTATTTT. It is translated as CASSLGPQGAVSDTQYF.

The rearrangement links TRBV14 to TRBJ2-5, with 10 bases matching TRBD1. Trimming removed 5 bases from V and 5 bases from J; junction bases left unmatched: 2. CDR1 SGHDN and CDR2 FVKESK come from the germline V gene. The CDR3 covers 13 residues. CDR3 DNA sequence: TGTGCCAGCAGCAGGGACAGGGGTGAGACCCAGTACTTC. It encodes CASSRDRGETQYF.

V gene TRBV2 combines with J gene TRBJ2-1, with TRBD1 matching over 8 bases. V dropped 1 base and J dropped 2; count of bases not matched to a gene: 1. CDR3 size: 15 residues. Germline assignment: CDR1 SNHLY and CDR2 FYNNEI. The CDR3 DNA is TGTGCCAGCAGTGAAGACAGGGGGACCTACAATGAGCAGTTCTTC. Protein: CASSEDRGTYNEQFF. The full variable domain, with the rest looked up from reference TRBV2 and TRBJ2-1, is EPEVTQTPSHQVTQMGQEVILRCVPISNHLYFYWYRQILGQKVEFLVSFYNNEISEKSEIFDDQFSVERPDGSNFTLKIRSTKLEDSAMYFCASSEDRGTYNEQFFGPGTRLTVL.

The V gene is TRBV29-1, the J gene TRBJ1-2; 9 positions agree with TRBD1. The CDR3 contains 17 residues. Germline values: CDR1 SQVTM, CDR2 ANQGSEA. J gave up 8 bases and V 7 bases, and 23 bases lay outside the gene matches. CDR3 coding DNA: TGCAGCGCTGTCATTGGGTTTGGACAGGGGATATATTCGGGCTACACCTTC. Residues: CSAVIGFGQGIYSGYTF.

This chain connects TRBV28 to TRBJ2-7, with TRBD2 as a possible D gene (6 bases). Trimming removed 4 bases from V and 3 bases from J, with 13 bases in between. The germline gives CDR1 MDHEN, CDR2 SYDVKM. The CDR3 contains 14 residues. CDR3 residues: CASSWGEAVYEQYF. The CDR3, as DNA: TGTGCCAGCAGTTGGGGGGAGGCCGTCTACGAGCAGTACTTC.

This clone was counted between two and nine times. This chain connects TRBV6-5 to TRBJ1-1, with D tentatively TRBD1 (6 bases). Deletions cut 2 bases from V and 3 bases from J, with 7 bases between. Looked up from germline, CDR1 is MNHEY and CDR2 is SVGAGI. This CDR3 comprises 13 residues. The CDR3 coding sequence is TGTGCCAGCAGTTACCCAGGGGACACTGAAGCTTTCTTT. Translation gives CASSYPGDTEAFF.

J is TRBJ2-1 and V is TRBV6-1; 9 bases agree with TRBD2. Germline-derived CDR1 and CDR2 are MNHNS and SASEGT. The ends lost 11 bases at V and 8 bases at J; junction bases unmatched: 16. CDR3 length equals 15 residues. CDR3 in DNA: TGTGCCGGGGGGTCGTTTGGCGGGGGGGCCGATGAGCAGTTCTTC. Residues: CAGGSFGGGADEQFF.

The chain joins TRBV6-5 to TRBJ1-1, with D tentatively TRBD1 (5 bases). CDR1 MNHEY and CDR2 SVGAGI come from the germline V gene. CDR3 length: 15 amino acids. Trimming pared 6 bases from V and 1 base from J, leaving 15 bases between. DNA for the CDR3: TGTGCCAGCAGCGCCCAAATAACAGGGAACACTGAAGCTTTCTTT. It yields the protein CASSAQITGNTEAFF.

This clone has a handful of counts. The chain is built from TRBV2 and TRBJ2-5; D not certain. Germline CDR1 SNHLY, CDR2 FYNNEI. The CDR3 is made up of 11 amino acids. The ends were cut back, 6 bases at V and 5 bases at J, with 7 bases in the middle. This CDR3 is CASSLGETQYF. In nucleotides, the CDR3 is TGTGCCAGCAGCCTCGGGGAGACCCAGTACTTC.

The gene calls are TRBV27 and TRBJ2-5; 8 bases align to TRBD1. The DNA matches TRBJ2-7 better at its end, which makes the J call doubtful. Germline V gene data show CDR1 as MNHEY and CDR2 as SMNVEV (reference sequence). The CDR3 consists of 14 residues. The CDR3 region is CASSLRQGAHEQYF. As DNA, the CDR3 is TGTGCCAGCAGTTTACGGCAGGGGGCACACGAGCAGTACTTC.

The CDR3 protein is CASSETLADSYEQYF. DNA of the CDR3: TGTGCCAGCAGTGAAACCCTAGCGGACTCCTACGAGCAGTACTTC. V usage is TRBV6-1 and J usage is TRBJ2-7; TRBD2 aligns across 7 bases. Germline trimming cut 2 bases from V and 0 bases from J; bases unmatched to any gene: 4. Looked up from germline, CDR1 is MNHNS and CDR2 is SASEGT. The CDR3 spans 15 residues.

The J gene is TRBJ1-4, the V gene TRBV7-9; maybe TRBD1 (5 bases). Germline CDR1 and CDR2: SEHNR and FQNEAQ (reference sequence). V was trimmed by 5 bases and J by 3 bases, leaving 22 bases between them. The length of the CDR3 is 18 residues. The CDR3 protein is CASSQREQAYPANEKLFF. DNA of the CDR3: TGTGCCAGCAGCCAGCGGGAACAGGCTTATCCGGCTAATGAAAAACTGTTTTTT.

The table lists this clone with a count of one. The rearrangement joins TRBV6-6 to TRBJ1-2; tentatively, D is TRBD1 (6 bases). This CDR3 is built from 16 residues. V was clipped by 6 bases and J by 1 base, with 18 bases between them. The V gene's germline CDR1 is MNHNY and CDR2 SVGAGI (reference sequence). CDR3 in amino acids: CASSQRGGRDNYGYTF. In DNA form, the CDR3 reads TGTGCCAGCAGCCAGAGGGGGGGACGCGATAACTATGGCTACACCTTC.

This clone was recorded only once. The gene calls are TRBV6-1 and TRBJ1-6; D is ambiguous. Germline values: CDR1 MNHNS, CDR2 SASEGT. Deletions cut 3 bases from V and 0 bases from J, with 9 bases between. The CDR3 sequence is 16 residues long. The CDR3 DNA follows: TGTGCCAGCAGTGAGGCGGGGAGCTCCTATAATTCACCCCTCCACTTT. Translating gives CASSEAGSSYNSPLHF.

J is TRBJ2-3 and V is TRBV7-2, with D maybe TRBD1 (5 bases). This CDR3 region has 13 residues. Trimming took off 2 bases at V and 4 bases at J, with 7 bases between the two ends. CDR1 SGHTA and CDR2 FQGNSA come from the germline V gene. For the CDR3, the DNA is TGTGCCAGCAGCTTAAGGGGTTCAGATACGCAGTATTTT. It encodes CASSLRGSDTQYF.